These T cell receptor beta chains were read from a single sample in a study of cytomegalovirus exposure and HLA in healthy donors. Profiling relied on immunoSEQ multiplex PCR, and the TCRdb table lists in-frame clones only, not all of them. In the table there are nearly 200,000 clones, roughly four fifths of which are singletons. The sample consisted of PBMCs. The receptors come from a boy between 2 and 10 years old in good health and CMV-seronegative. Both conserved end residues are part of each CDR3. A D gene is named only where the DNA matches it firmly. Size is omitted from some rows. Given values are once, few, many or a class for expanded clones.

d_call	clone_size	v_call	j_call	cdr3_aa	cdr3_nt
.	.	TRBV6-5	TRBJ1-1	CASSYSLQGGTEAFF	TGTGCCAGCAGTTACTCGTTACAGGGCGGCACTGAAGCTTTCTTT
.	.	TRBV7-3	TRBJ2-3	CASSKSGTQRGTDTQYF	TGTGCCAGCAGCAAATCCGGGACTCAGAGGGGCACAGATACGCAGTATTTT
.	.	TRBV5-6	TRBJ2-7	CASSLALSEQYF	TGTGCCAGCAGCCTGGCCCTGAGCGAGCAGTACTTC
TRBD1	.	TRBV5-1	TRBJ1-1	CASRTWTGNTEAFF	TGCGCCAGCAGAACGTGGACAGGGAACACTGAAGCTTTCTTT
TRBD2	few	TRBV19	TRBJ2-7	CASSIRGGYEQYF	TGTGCCAGTAGTATTCGGGGGGGCTACGAGCAGTACTTC
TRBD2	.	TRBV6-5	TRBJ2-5	CASSSTLAGGQETQYF	TGTGCCAGCAGTTCCACCCTAGCGGGGGGTCAAGAGACCCAGTACTTC
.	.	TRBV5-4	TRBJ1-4	CASSSSISKGAGDEKLFF	TGTGCCAGCAGCTCCTCAATATCTAAAGGGGCCGGAGATGAAAAACTGTTTTTT
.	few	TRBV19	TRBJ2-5	CASSPRTARETQYF	TGTGCCAGTAGTCCCAGGACAGCCAGGGAGACCCAGTACTTC
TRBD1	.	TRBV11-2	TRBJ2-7	CASSLVYGSGQGTYEQYF	TGTGCCAGCAGCTTAGTATACGGGTCGGGACAGGGGACCTACGAGCAGTACTTC
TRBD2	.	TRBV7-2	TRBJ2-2	CASSLWASGTGELFF	TGTGCCAGCAGCTTATGGGCTAGCGGGACCGGGGAGCTGTTTTTT
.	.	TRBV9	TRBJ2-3	CASSDRESDTQYF	TGTGCCAGCAGCGACAGGGAATCAGATACGCAGTATTTT
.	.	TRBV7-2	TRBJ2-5	CASSLLGALQETQYF	TGTGCCAGCAGCTTATTGGGCGCCCTCCAAGAGACCCAGTACTTC
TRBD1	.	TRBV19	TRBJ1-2	CASSRQGGYGYTF	TGTGCCAGTAGTCGACAGGGGGGCTATGGCTACACCTTC
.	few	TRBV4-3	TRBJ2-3	CASSQERAGSLGDTQYF	TGCGCCAGCAGCCAAGAACGGGCGGGCTCCCTCGGAGATACGCAGTATTTT
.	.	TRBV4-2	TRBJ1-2	CASSQVVEGMGYGYTF	TGTGCCAGCAGCCAAGTAGTCGAGGGCATGGGCTATGGCTACACCTTC
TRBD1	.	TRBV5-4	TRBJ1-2	CASSHKGGVRDRLFFGYTF	TGTGCCAGCAGCCACAAAGGAGGGGTACGGGACAGATTATTTTTCGGCTACACCTTC
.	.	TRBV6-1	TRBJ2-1	CASSEAPGLHNEQFF	TGTGCCAGCAGTGAAGCTCCGGGACTCCACAATGAGCAGTTCTTC
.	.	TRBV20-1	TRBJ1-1	CSALQDIEAFF	TGCAGTGCCCTTCAAGACATTGAAGCTTTCTTT
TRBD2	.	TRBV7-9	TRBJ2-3	CSSSSTSGVTDTQYF	TGTTCCAGCAGCTCCACTAGCGGGGTCACAGATACGCAGTATTTT
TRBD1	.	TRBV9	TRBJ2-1	CASSHGQGYNEQFF	TGTGCCAGCAGCCACGGACAGGGGTACAATGAGCAGTTCTTC
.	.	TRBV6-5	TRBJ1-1	CATWKPGMNTEAFF	TGTGCCACCTGGAAGCCAGGAATGAACACTGAAGCTTTCTTT
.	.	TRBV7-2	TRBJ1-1	CASSLIGSDTEAFF	TGTGCCAGCAGCTTAATCGGGTCGGACACTGAAGCTTTCTTT
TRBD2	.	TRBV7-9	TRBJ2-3	CASSSPTSGAYTDTQYF	TGTGCCAGCAGCTCACCCACTAGCGGGGCGTACACAGATACGCAGTATTTT
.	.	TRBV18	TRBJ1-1	CASSPQSRWDTEAFF	TGTGCCAGCTCACCCCAATCCAGGTGGGACACTGAAGCTTTCTTT
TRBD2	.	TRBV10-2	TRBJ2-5	CAGRDTSGGQETQYF	TGCGCCGGCAGAGATACTAGCGGGGGACAAGAGACCCAGTACTTC
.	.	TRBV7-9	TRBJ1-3	CASSPPAGGNTIYF	TGTGCCAGCAGCCCCCCGGCAGGGGGAAACACCATATATTTT
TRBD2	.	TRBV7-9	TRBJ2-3	CASSPPGGAAGTDTQYF	TGTGCCAGCAGCCCTCCGGGGGGGGCGGCGGGGACAGATACGCAGTATTTT
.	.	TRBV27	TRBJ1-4	CASSFRGINEKLFF	TGTGCCAGCAGTTTCAGGGGCATCAATGAAAAACTGTTTTTT
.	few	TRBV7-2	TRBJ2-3	CASSFYRSTDTQYF	TGTGCCAGCAGCTTTTACCGGAGCACAGATACGCAGTATTTT
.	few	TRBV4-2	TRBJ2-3	CASSQDRVRETDTQYF	TGTGCCAGCAGCCAAGATCGGGTCAGGGAAACAGATACGCAGTATTTT
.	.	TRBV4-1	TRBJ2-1	CASSLATYNEQFF	TGCGCCAGCAGCCTTGCTACCTACAATGAGCAGTTCTTC
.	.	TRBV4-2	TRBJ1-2	CASSPDTPMRDYTF	TGTGCCAGCAGCCCGGACACCCCGATGCGGGACTACACCTTC
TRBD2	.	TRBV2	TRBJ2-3	CASSLTSGGNTDTQYF	TGTGCCAGCAGTTTGACTAGCGGGGGGAACACAGATACGCAGTATTTT
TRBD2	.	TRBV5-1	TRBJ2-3	CASSSSLAALADTQYF	TGCGCCAGCAGCTCCTCACTAGCGGCACTGGCAGATACGCAGTATTTT
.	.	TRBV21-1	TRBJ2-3	CASSKVASGGADTQYF	TGTGCCAGCAGCAAAGTTGCTAGCGGGGGGGCAGATACGCAGTATTTT
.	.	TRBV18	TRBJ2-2	CASSALRGGDGELFF	TGTGCCAGCTCAGCGTTACGAGGCGGCGACGGGGAGCTGTTTTTT
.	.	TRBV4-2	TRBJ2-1	CASSQQLALYNEQFF	TGTGCCAGCAGCCAACAGCTAGCGCTCTACAATGAGCAGTTCTTC
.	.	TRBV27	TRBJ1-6	CASSLGSGVSPLHF	TGTGCCAGCAGTTTAGGGTCAGGGGTCTCACCCCTCCACTTT
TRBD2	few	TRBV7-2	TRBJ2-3	CASSSLAGIDTQYF	TGTGCCAGCAGCTCCCTAGCGGGGATAGATACGCAGTATTTT
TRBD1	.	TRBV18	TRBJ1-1	CASSPRQGDEAFF	TGTGCCAGCTCACCCCGACAGGGGGATGAAGCTTTCTTT
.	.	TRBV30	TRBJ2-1	CAWSRWGGHNEQFF	TGTGCCTGGAGTCGGTGGGGGGGGCACAATGAGCAGTTCTTC
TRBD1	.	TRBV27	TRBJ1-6	CASSLSTGGNSPLHF	TGTGCCAGCAGTTTATCGACAGGGGGAAATTCACCCCTCCACTTT
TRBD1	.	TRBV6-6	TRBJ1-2	CASSYGTGTYGYTF	TGTGCCAGCAGTTACGGGACAGGGACCTATGGCTACACCTTC
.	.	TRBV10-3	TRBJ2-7	CAVLPSGSYEQYF	TGTGCCGTCCTCCCCTCGGGGTCCTACGAGCAGTACTTC
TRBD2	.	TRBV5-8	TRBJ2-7	CASSLRGTSGGTYEQYF	TGTGCCAGCAGCTTGAGGGGGACTAGCGGGGGGACCTACGAGCAGTACTTC